A single sample is the source of the 29 T cell receptor beta chains below, sequenced in a study of blood T cell repertoires in COVID-19. Libraries were prepared by immunoSEQ multiplex PCR; TCRdb keeps only in-frame clonotypes and omits some of them. The sample has approximately 150,000 clones, about 90% seen once; the top ten hold roughly two fifths. Sample: peripheral blood. These TCRs come from a man aged 50 to 60 who had recovered from COVID-19.

The chain couples TRBV27 to TRBJ1-1, with D maybe TRBD1 (5 bases). The length of the CDR3 is 13 residues. Germline V gives CDR1 MNHEY, CDR2 SMNVEV (reference sequence). Trimming removed 6 bases from V and 4 bases from J, with 12 bases in between. Here the CDR3 reads CASRMAGGTEAFF. The CDR3 DNA is TGTGCCAGCAGAATGGCGGGGGGCACTGAAGCTTTCTTT.

V is TRBV11-1 and J is TRBJ2-7; 7 bases fit TRBD2. Unmatched junction bases numbered 12, after V lost 5 bases and J lost 2 bases. CDR1 SGHAT and CDR2 FQDESV come from the germline V gene (reference sequence). This CDR3 comprises 16 residues. CDR3 nucleotide sequence: TGTGCCAGCAGCACCCCCTGGTCCGGGGGGACCTACGAGCAGTACTTC. It is translated as CASSTPWSGGTYEQYF.

The chain uses TRBV5-4 and TRBJ1-2; 9 bases map to TRBD1. This CDR3 is built from 16 residues. In germline, CDR1 is SGHNT, CDR2 YYREEE (reference sequence). V was pared by 4 bases and J by 0 bases, with 7 bases of the junction left unmatched. This chain's CDR3 is CASSPGQGITNYGYTF. For the CDR3, the DNA is TGTGCCAGCAGCCCGGGACAGGGAATCACTAACTATGGCTACACCTTC. Together with reference TRBV5-4 and TRBJ1-2, the CDR3 gives the full variable domain: ETGVTQSPTHLIKTRGQQVTLRCSSQSGHNTVSWYQQALGQGPQFIFQYYREEENGRGNFPPRFSGLQFPNYSSELNVNALELDDSALYLCASSPGQGITNYGYTFGSGTRLTVV.

The chain carries TRBV5-1 and TRBJ2-2; TRBD2 matches 7 bases. The junction had 3 bases not matched to a gene; V was cut back by 2 bases and J by 2 bases. The CDR3 has 15 amino acids. Germline V gene lookup returns CDR1 SGHRS and CDR2 YFSETQ. The CDR3 loop reads CASSLGGGNTGELFF. In DNA form, the CDR3 reads TGCGCCAGCAGCTTAGGCGGGGGAAACACCGGGGAGCTGTTTTTT.

The chain employs TRBV19 and TRBJ2-5; possible D gene TRBD1, 7 bases. Trimming pared 5 bases from V and 5 bases from J, leaving 18 bases between. The germline CDR1 and CDR2 sequences are LNHDA and SQIVND (reference sequence). CDR3 length: 15 residues. CDR3: CASSSAGRGEETQYF. The CDR3 DNA reads TGTGCCAGTAGTTCTGCGGGCAGGGGGGAGGAGACCCAGTACTTC. The full variable domain, its missing parts supplied by reference TRBV19 and TRBJ2-5, is DGGITQSPKYLFRKEGQNVTLSCEQNLNHDAMYWYRQDPGQGLRLIYYSQIVNDFQKGDIAEGYSVSREKKESFPLTVTSAQKNPTAFYLCASSSAGRGEETQYFGPGTRLLVL.

The gene calls are TRBV28 and TRBJ1-6; D possibly corresponds to TRBD1 (6 bases). Germline V lookup: CDR1 MDHEN, CDR2 SYDVKM. The length of the CDR3 is 14 residues. V lost 4 bases to trimming and J lost 10 bases, with 14 bases between them. The CDR3 nucleotides are TGTGCCAGCAGTTACACAGGGTTTCGGTCACCCCTCCACTTT. It is translated as CASSYTGFRSPLHF. Supplemented by reference TRBV28 and TRBJ1-6, the full variable domain reads DVKVTQSSRYLVKRTGEKVFLECVQDMDHENMFWYRQDPGLGLRLIYFSYDVKMKEKGDIPEGYSVSREKKERFSLILESASTNQTSMYLCASSYTGFRSPLHFGNGTRLTVT.

The rearrangement links TRBV7-9 to TRBJ2-5; D remains unclear. The germline V gene encodes CDR1 SEHNR and CDR2 FQNEAQ (reference sequence). There are 14 residues in the CDR3. V gave up 5 bases and J gave up 5 bases, with 15 bases separating them. The DNA for the CDR3 is TGTGCCAGCAGCCGGGTTTACGGTGTTGAGACCCAGTACTTC. It encodes CASSRVYGVETQYF.

The chain employs TRBV13 and TRBJ2-5, with TRBD1 identical over 11 bases. CDR1 and CDR2 (germline): PRHDT, FYEKMQ (reference sequence). This CDR3 is 16 amino acids long. With 5 bases clipped from V and 5 bases from J, the junction kept 10 bases outside the gene matches. CDR3 sequence reads: CASSHGTGGNDETQYF. CDR3 nucleotides: TGTGCCAGCAGCCATGGGACAGGGGGTAATGACGAGACCCAGTACTTC.

This chain connects TRBV7-8 to TRBJ2-7, with 7 bases that match TRBD1. The CDR3 has 16 residues. Germline CDR1 SGHVS, CDR2 FQNEAQ. V trimming: 6 bases; J trimming: 3 bases; junction bases outside the gene matches: 14. In DNA form, the CDR3 reads TGTGCCAGCAGAGGCCACGGACAGGCCGGGCACTACGAGCAGTACTTC. It translates to CASRGHGQAGHYEQYF.

The rearrangement links TRBV6-5 to TRBJ1-2; D is undetermined. The CDR3 covers 14 residues. Trimming took off 4 bases at V and 1 base at J, with 10 bases between the two ends. Germline CDR1 is MNHEY and CDR2 is SVGAGI. CDR3 loop: CASSFGRRNYGYTF. The DNA for the CDR3 is TGTGCCAGCAGTTTTGGCAGGCGTAACTATGGCTACACCTTC.

The CDR3 loop reads CASRGQTYEQYF. CDR3 DNA sequence: TGTGCCAGCAGGGGACAGACCTACGAGCAGTACTTC. The V call is TRBV6-5, the J call TRBJ2-7; 7 bases are a match to TRBD1. The CDR3 is 12 amino acids. J lost 2 bases, V lost 6 bases, and 1 base had no gene match. CDR1 and CDR2 (germline): MNHEY, SVGAGI.

The rearrangement joins TRBV19 to TRBJ2-7, with 9 bases fitting TRBD2. Germline V gene data show CDR1 as LNHDA and CDR2 as SQIVND (reference sequence). V was clipped by 6 bases and J by 5 bases; unmatched bases: 8. The CDR3 is 14 amino acids. The CDR3 reads CASSAGGRMNEQYF. CDR3 bases: TGTGCCAGTAGCGCGGGGGGGAGAATGAACGAGCAGTACTTC.

J is TRBJ2-2 and V is TRBV7-3, with D possibly matching TRBD2 (5 bases). Trimming cost V 5 bases and J 0 bases, with 10 bases left between them. In germline, CDR1 is SGHTA, CDR2 FQGTGA. The CDR3 length is 15 residues. The CDR3 DNA reads as TGTGCCAGCAGCCCGAGGGTAGCGAACACCGGGGAGCTGTTTTTT. Translated, it gives CASSPRVANTGELFF.

This clone came up a few times. The chain combines TRBV12-3 or TRBV12-4 with TRBJ2-2; D gene uncertain. The V end lost 6 bases, the J end lost 8 bases, and 13 bases lay between the germline ends. This CDR3 region has 13 residues. The CDR3 is CASSPNTEGELFF. The CDR3 DNA reads TGTGCCAGCAGCCCCAATACAGAAGGGGAGCTGTTTTTT.

The chain combines TRBV6-2 or TRBV6-3 with TRBJ1-6, with D uncertain. Germline V lookup: CDR1 MNHEY, CDR2 SVGEGT. With 4 bases removed from V and 9 bases from J, the gap between germline ends came to 16 bases. This CDR3 spans 15 amino acids. Written as DNA, the CDR3 is TGTGCCAGCAGTTCCCGACCTAGGCGGGGTTCACCCCTCCACTTT. It yields the protein CASSSRPRRGSPLHF.

The V gene is TRBV2, the J gene TRBJ2-5, with 7 bases identical to TRBD2. The junction had 2 bases not matched to a gene; V was cut back by 5 bases and J by 2 bases. The CDR3 spans 13 residues. Germline CDR1 SNHLY, CDR2 FYNNEI. The CDR3 nucleotides read TGTGCCAGCAGTCTGGGACTACAAGAGACCCAGTACTTC. It translates to CASSLGLQETQYF.

Here the CDR3 DNA reads TGTGCCAGCAGCCGCACCGCGGGGGGGCAGGAGACCCAGTACTTC. The encoded protein is CASSRTAGGQETQYF. V usage is TRBV7-2 and J usage is TRBJ2-5; 9 bases fit TRBD2. Germline V gives CDR1 SGHTA, CDR2 FQGNSA. The CDR3 has 15 residues. The junction had 9 bases not matched to a gene; V was cut back by 5 bases and J by 5 bases. Complete variable domain (other parts from reference TRBV7-2 and TRBJ2-5): GAGVSQSPSNKVTEKGKDVELRCDPISGHTALYWYRQSLGQGLEFLIYFQGNSAPDKSGLPSDRFSAERTGGSVSTLTIQRTQQEDSAVYLCASSRTAGGQETQYFGPGTRLLVL.

The CDR3 sequence: CATSDKGANKTSGTEAFF. CDR3 bases: TGTGCCACCAGTGATAAGGGAGCTAATAAGACTAGTGGCACTGAAGCTTTCTTT. J is TRBJ1-1 and V is TRBV24-1; D gene ambiguous. The germline gives CDR1 KGHDR, CDR2 SFDVKD. The CDR3 covers 18 residues. The V gene lost 3 bases and the J gene lost 4 bases, with 23 bases spanning the gap.

V and J are TRBV27 and TRBJ1-1; D gene uncertain. CDR1 is MNHEY, CDR2 SMNVEV, per germline (reference sequence). The CDR3 sequence is 12 residues long. Deletions cut 5 bases from V and 8 bases from J, with 12 bases between. CDR3 region: CASSDGIVEAFF. The CDR3 DNA is TGTGCCAGCAGTGACGGGATCGTGGAAGCTTTCTTT.

This chain uses TRBV7-3 with TRBJ1-4; 7 nucleotides align to TRBD1. V trimming: 4 bases; J trimming: 7 bases; junction bases outside the gene matches: 12. The germline V gene has CDR1 SGHTA and CDR2 FQGTGA. The CDR3 is 16 amino acids. CDR3: CASSYVRATGSEKLFF. The CDR3 DNA reads as TGTGCCAGCAGCTACGTCCGGGCGACAGGGAGTGAAAAACTGTTTTTT.

The gene calls are TRBV19 and TRBJ2-3; 11 nucleotides match TRBD2. This CDR3 has 20 residues. V shed 1 base and J 0 bases; nucleotides not matched to a gene: 12. Germline CDR1 LNHDA, CDR2 SQIVND (reference sequence). The chain's CDR3 is CASSIVLALAGGPSTDTQYF. In DNA, the CDR3 is TGTGCCAGTAGTATAGTTTTAGCCCTAGCGGGGGGCCCGAGCACAGATACGCAGTATTTT.

V is TRBV5-8 and J is TRBJ2-1, with D tentatively TRBD2 (6 bases). The CDR3 consists of 14 residues. Germline CDR1 is SGHTS and CDR2 is YDEGEE. Trimming cost V 1 base and J 3 bases, with 8 bases left between them. This CDR3 reads CASSLWRDYNEQFF. The CDR3 coding sequence is TGTGCCAGCAGCTTGTGGAGGGACTACAATGAGCAGTTCTTC.

The chain links TRBV30 to TRBJ1-6; D is uncertain. Germline V gene sequence: CDR1 GTSNPN, CDR2 SVGIG (reference sequence). The CDR3 extends over 15 amino acids. Between the trimmed V and J ends, which lost 0 bases and 11 bases, there was a span of 17 bases. CDR3 protein: CAWSVETEMEAPLHF. The CDR3 DNA is TGTGCCTGGAGTGTAGAGACCGAGATGGAGGCACCCCTCCACTTT.

This clone was recorded once. The chain employs TRBV4-1 and TRBJ2-5; TRBD2 is a possible D gene (5 bases). This CDR3 is 16 amino acids long. CDR1 and CDR2 from the germline V gene are MGHRA and YSYEKL. Trimming shortened V by 0 bases and J by 5 bases, and 16 bases separated the two germline ends. Here the CDR3 DNA reads TGCGCCAGCAGCCAAGAGGGCCCTACGGTAGCGGAGACCCAGTACTTC. Translation gives CASSQEGPTVAETQYF.

The rearrangement joins TRBV4-3 to TRBJ2-5; 10 nucleotides agree with TRBD2. The germline gives CDR1 LGHNA, CDR2 YSLEER. V trimming: 4 bases; J trimming: 4 bases; junction bases outside the gene matches: 12. The CDR3 runs to 17 residues. CDR3 sequence reads: CASSPVQAGGPRETQYF. The CDR3 DNA sequence: TGCGCCAGCAGCCCCGTACAAGCGGGGGGGCCCAGAGAGACCCAGTACTTC.

The chain couples TRBV5-1 to TRBJ1-1; 7 bases agree with TRBD1. From germline, CDR1 is SGHRS and CDR2 YFSETQ. The length of the CDR3 is 15 residues. The junction had 8 bases not matched to a gene; V was cut back by 4 bases and J by 2 bases. The DNA of the CDR3 is TGCGCCAGCAGCCGGGACAGTTTTATTAACACTGAAGCTTTCTTT. Protein: CASSRDSFINTEAFF.

The V call is TRBV5-5, the J call TRBJ2-7, with 8 bases identical to TRBD1. The CDR3 totals 16 residues. In germline, CDR1 is SGHKS, CDR2 YYEKEE (reference sequence). V was clipped by 0 bases and J by 3 bases; unmatched bases: 8. The CDR3 is CASSLDSGTGLYEQYF. CDR3 DNA sequence: TGTGCCAGCAGCTTGGACTCCGGGACAGGCCTCTACGAGCAGTACTTC.

V usage is TRBV4-1 and J usage is TRBJ2-2, with D perhaps TRBD2 (6 bases). Deletions cut 4 bases from V and 3 bases from J, with 12 bases between. The CDR3 runs to 15 residues. In germline, CDR1 is MGHRA, CDR2 YSYEKL. The CDR3 sequence is CASSPPGTDTGELFF. The CDR3 DNA is TGCGCCAGCAGCCCCCCCGGGACTGACACCGGGGAGCTGTTTTTT.

V and J are TRBV19 and TRBJ2-1; 7 bases map to TRBD2. Germline assignment: CDR1 LNHDA and CDR2 SQIVND (reference sequence). The ends lost 10 bases at V and 7 bases at J; junction bases unmatched: 7. The CDR3 has 12 amino acids. The CDR3 DNA reads TGTGCCATAAACACAGCGGGGAATGAGCAGTTCTTC. Residues: CAINTAGNEQFF.